Below are 9 T cell receptor beta chains sequenced from a single sample in a study of blood T cell repertoires in COVID-19. Measured with immunoSEQ multiplex PCR; TCRdb has only the in-frame clones, and not every one. The data hold 350,000 to 400,000 clones, with about 89% observed a single time. The sequenced sample was peripheral blood. The source of these receptors is a woman aged 25 to 39 with COVID-19, enrolled during active disease.

The rearrangement uses TRBV19 and TRBJ1-1; 8 nucleotides agree with TRBD1. The V gene's germline CDR1 is LNHDA and CDR2 SQIVND (reference sequence). The CDR3 runs to 15 residues. V trimming: 0 bases; J trimming: 5 bases; junction bases outside the gene matches: 5. CDR3 residues: CASSIEGQGGTEAFF. Here the CDR3 DNA reads TGTGCCAGTAGTATAGAAGGACAGGGAGGAACTGAAGCTTTCTTT.

In this sample, this clone turned up once. The chain links TRBV27 to TRBJ2-2; TRBD1 matches 7 bases. There are 13 residues in the CDR3. Germline assignment: CDR1 MNHEY and CDR2 SMNVEV (reference sequence). Trimming at V came to 6 bases and at J to 7 bases, leaving 5 bases not matched to a gene. CDR3: CASRTGLHGELFF. CDR3 sequence (DNA): TGTGCCAGCAGGACAGGGTTGCACGGGGAGCTGTTTTTT.

Only a few counts were recorded for this clone. This chain uses TRBV19 with TRBJ1-2; D is undetermined. V was shortened by 0 bases and J by 6 bases, with 11 bases between the two germline ends. Germline-derived CDR1 and CDR2 are LNHDA and SQIVND (reference sequence). The CDR3 consists of 14 residues. The CDR3 DNA reads as TGTGCCAGTAGTATAGACGAGACTTCCCATGGCTACACCTTC. Translated, it gives CASSIDETSHGYTF.

The V call is TRBV3-1 (or the pseudogene TRBV3-2), the J call TRBJ1-4; D gene unclear. CDR1 is LGHDT, CDR2 YNNKEL, per germline (reference sequence). Trimming stripped 4 bases from V and 10 bases from J, with 19 bases between. CDR3 length equals 15 residues. For the CDR3, the DNA is TGTGCCAGCAGCCCGCGTAGCAGCCCTTTAGGAAAACTGTTTTTT. The encoded protein is CASSPRSSPLGKLFF.

This clone appeared once. The chain couples TRBV19 to TRBJ1-1; no definite D call. The germline V gene encodes CDR1 LNHDA and CDR2 SQIVND (reference sequence). V gave up 5 bases and J gave up 1 base, with 11 bases separating them. CDR3 length: 14 residues. Written as DNA, the CDR3 is TGTGCCAGTAGTCCCCTGAGGGAGAACACTGAAGCTTTCTTT. It yields the protein CASSPLRENTEAFF.

The gene calls are TRBV10-3 and TRBJ1-1; the D gene is possibly TRBD1 (5 bases). Germline V gene sequence: CDR1 ENHRY, CDR2 SYGVKD. V was cut by 10 bases and J by 1 base, with 7 bases left in between. The CDR3 runs to 11 residues. The CDR3 coding sequence is TGTGCCACCGGACAGAACACTGAAGCTTTCTTT. It specifies CATGQNTEAFF.

The chain recombines TRBV19 with TRBJ1-3; D unresolved. CDR1 LNHDA and CDR2 SQIVND come from the germline V gene (reference sequence). Trimming removed 8 bases at V and 0 bases at J, with 11 bases between. The CDR3 contains 14 residues. This chain's CDR3 is CASGGLSSGNTIYF. Written as DNA, the CDR3 is TGTGCCAGTGGCGGGCTGAGCTCTGGAAACACCATATATTTT.

The rearrangement links TRBV7-2 to TRBJ2-3; 9 nucleotides line up with TRBD1. The germline V gene encodes CDR1 SGHTA and CDR2 FQGNSA. Unmatched junction bases numbered 6, after V lost 5 bases and J lost 6 bases. The CDR3 is 14 residues long. CDR3 loop: CASSGQGRVDTQYF. CDR3 in DNA: TGTGCCAGCAGCGGACAGGGGAGGGTTGATACGCAGTATTTT.

The chain has TRBV21-1 and TRBJ2-7; the table calls TRBD1, which could not be checked here. TRBV21-1 is termed a pseudogene. The CDR3 sequence is 14 residues long. As DNA, the CDR3 is TGTGCCAGCAACTATGAAGGACAGTCCTACGAGCAGTACGTC. Its protein is CASNYEGQSYEQYV.